This T cell receptor beta chain was sequenced for a study of T cell responses to AZD1222 COVID-19 vaccine. On this clone itself: The antigen is undetermined.

Produced via immunoSEQ multiplex PCR; TCRdb's table is partial and in-frame only. The repertoire has 120,000 or so clones, roughly 90% of them found once; the top ten carry approximately 1.4%. Study-wide results and limits: Regions left unmutated in variants are reportedly the target of nearly half of spike-specific TCRs. Spike-specific TCR depth and breadth grew after two AZD1222 doses. Possibly, clonal diversity was underestimated; donors were largely white British and included more females. Samples come after the peak T cell response, not at day 14.

Trimming took off 4 bases at V and 4 bases at J, with 14 bases between the two ends. The CDR3 has 15 residues. Per the germline V gene, CDR1 is MNHEY and CDR2 is SMNVEV (reference sequence). The TCR sequence derives from an adult in good health. The sequencing here drew on peripheral blood, taken on day 0 of AZD1222 vaccination. V and J are TRBV27 and TRBJ1-5; a possible D gene is TRBD1 (6 bases). CDR3 in DNA: TGTGCCAGCAGTTCCGCTACGACAGGTAATCAGCCCCAGCATTTT. Translation: CASSSATTGNQPQHF.